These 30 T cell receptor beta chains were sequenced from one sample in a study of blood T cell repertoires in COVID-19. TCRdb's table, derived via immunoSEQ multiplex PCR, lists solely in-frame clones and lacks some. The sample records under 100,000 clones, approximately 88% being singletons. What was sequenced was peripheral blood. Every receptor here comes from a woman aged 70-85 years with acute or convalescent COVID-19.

CDR3 nucleotide sequence: TGTGCCATCAGTGATAGGGACATAGCTAACTATGGCTACACCTTC. Its translation: CAISDRDIANYGYTF. The chain recombines TRBV10-3 with TRBJ1-2; possibly TRBD1 for D (6 bases). Germline CDR1 ENHRY, CDR2 SYGVKD. The CDR3 extends over 15 amino acids. V was clipped by 3 bases and J by 0 bases, with 11 bases between them.

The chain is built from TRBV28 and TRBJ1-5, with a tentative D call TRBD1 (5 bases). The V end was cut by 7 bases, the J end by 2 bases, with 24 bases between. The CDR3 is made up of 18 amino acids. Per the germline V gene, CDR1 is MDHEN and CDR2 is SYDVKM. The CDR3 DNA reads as TGTGCCAGCATATTATCGGGGGGAACGCGACGGGGCAATCAGCCCCAGCATTTT. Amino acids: CASILSGGTRRGNQPQHF.

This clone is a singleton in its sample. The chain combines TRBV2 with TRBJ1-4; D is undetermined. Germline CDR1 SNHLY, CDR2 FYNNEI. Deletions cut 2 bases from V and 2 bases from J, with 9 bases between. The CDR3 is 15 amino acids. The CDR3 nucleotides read TGTGCCAGCAGTGAATGGGCGGGTACTAATGAAAAACTGTTTTTT. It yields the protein CASSEWAGTNEKLFF.

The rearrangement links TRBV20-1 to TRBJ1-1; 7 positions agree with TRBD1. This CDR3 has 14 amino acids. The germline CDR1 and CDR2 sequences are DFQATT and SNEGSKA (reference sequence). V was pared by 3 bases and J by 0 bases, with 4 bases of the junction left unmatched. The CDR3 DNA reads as TGCAGTGCTAGTGTCAGGGGGTTGAACACTGAAGCTTTCTTT. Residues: CSASVRGLNTEAFF.

The chain's CDR3 is CASSPTGTGVSYEQYF. Written as DNA, the CDR3 is TGTGCCAGCAGCCCAACCGGGACAGGGGTTTCCTACGAGCAGTACTTC. This sequence joins TRBV28 and TRBJ2-7, with 10 bases that match TRBD1. Germline lookup yields CDR1 MDHEN and CDR2 SYDVKM. The CDR3 runs 16 residues. V lost 6 bases, J lost 1 base, and 9 bases stayed unmatched. The full variable domain, in which reference TRBV28 and TRBJ2-7 provide the parts outside the CDR3, is DVKVTQSSRYLVKRTGEKVFLECVQDMDHENMFWYRQDPGLGLRLIYFSYDVKMKEKGDIPEGYSVSREKKERFSLILESASTNQTSMYLCASSPTGTGVSYEQYFGPGTRLTVT.

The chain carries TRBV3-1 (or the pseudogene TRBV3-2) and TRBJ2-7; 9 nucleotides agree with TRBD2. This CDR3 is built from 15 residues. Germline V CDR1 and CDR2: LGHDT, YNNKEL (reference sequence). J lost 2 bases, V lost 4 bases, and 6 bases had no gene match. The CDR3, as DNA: TGTGCCAGCAGCCCGCCGGGACTAGCTACCTACGAGCAGTACTTC. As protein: CASSPPGLATYEQYF.

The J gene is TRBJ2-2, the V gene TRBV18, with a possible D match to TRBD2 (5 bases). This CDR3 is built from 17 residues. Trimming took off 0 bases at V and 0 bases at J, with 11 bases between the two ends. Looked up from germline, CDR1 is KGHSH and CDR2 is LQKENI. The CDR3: CASSPPDSWANTGELFF. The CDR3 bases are TGTGCCAGCTCACCACCGGACTCCTGGGCGAACACCGGGGAGCTGTTTTTT.

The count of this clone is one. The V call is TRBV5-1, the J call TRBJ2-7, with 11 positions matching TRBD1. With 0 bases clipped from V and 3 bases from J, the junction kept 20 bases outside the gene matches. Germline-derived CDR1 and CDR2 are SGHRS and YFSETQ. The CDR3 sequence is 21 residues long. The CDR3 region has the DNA TGCGCCAGCAGCTTGGCCAATTTACGGGACAGGGGGGCCTTTTTATTCTACGAGCAGTACGTC. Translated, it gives CASSLANLRDRGAFLFYEQYV.

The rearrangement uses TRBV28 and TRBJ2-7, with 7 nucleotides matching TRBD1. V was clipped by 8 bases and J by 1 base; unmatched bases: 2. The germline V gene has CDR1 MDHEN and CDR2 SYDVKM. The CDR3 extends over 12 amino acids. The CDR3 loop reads CASGDRSYEQYF. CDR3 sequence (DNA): TGTGCCAGCGGGGACAGATCCTACGAGCAGTACTTC.

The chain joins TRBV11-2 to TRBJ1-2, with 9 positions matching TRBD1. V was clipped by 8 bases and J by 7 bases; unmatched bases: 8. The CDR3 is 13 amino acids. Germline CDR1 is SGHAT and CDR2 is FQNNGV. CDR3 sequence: CASVPGTGIGYTF. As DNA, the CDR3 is TGTGCCAGCGTCCCCGGGACAGGGATTGGCTACACCTTC.

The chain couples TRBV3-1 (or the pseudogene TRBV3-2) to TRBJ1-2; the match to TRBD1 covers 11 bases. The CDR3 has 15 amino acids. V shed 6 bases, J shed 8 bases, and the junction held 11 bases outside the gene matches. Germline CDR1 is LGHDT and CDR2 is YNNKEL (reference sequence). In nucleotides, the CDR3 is TGTGCCAGCAGACCCTCTTGGACAGGGGGCTTAGGCTACACCTTC. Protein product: CASRPSWTGGLGYTF.

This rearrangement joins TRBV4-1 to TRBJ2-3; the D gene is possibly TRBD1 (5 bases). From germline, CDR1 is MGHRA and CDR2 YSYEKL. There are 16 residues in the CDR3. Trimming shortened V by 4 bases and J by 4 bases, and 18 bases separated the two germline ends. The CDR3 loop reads CASSPDTMPSSDTQYF. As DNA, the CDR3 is TGCGCCAGCAGCCCGGACACTATGCCATCGTCAGATACGCAGTATTTT.

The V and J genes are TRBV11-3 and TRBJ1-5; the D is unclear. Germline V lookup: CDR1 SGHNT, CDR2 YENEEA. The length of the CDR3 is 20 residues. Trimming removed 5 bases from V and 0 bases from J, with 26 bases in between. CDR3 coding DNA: TGTGCCAGCAGCCACGACCCAATTCTGGGCCCTCAATATAGCAATCAGCCCCAGCATTTT. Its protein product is CASSHDPILGPQYSNQPQHF. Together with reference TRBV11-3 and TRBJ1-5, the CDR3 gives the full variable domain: EAGVVQSPRYKIIEKKQPVAFWCNPISGHNTLYWYLQNLGQGPELLIRYENEEAVDDSQLPKDRFSAERLKGVDSTLKIQPAELGDSAVYLCASSHDPILGPQYSNQPQHFGDGTRLSIL.

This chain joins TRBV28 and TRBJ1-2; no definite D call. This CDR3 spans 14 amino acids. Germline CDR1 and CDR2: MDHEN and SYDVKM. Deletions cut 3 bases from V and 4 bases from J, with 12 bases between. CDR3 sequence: CASSFPRPPYGYTF. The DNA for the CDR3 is TGTGCCAGCAGTTTTCCGCGTCCCCCCTATGGCTACACCTTC.

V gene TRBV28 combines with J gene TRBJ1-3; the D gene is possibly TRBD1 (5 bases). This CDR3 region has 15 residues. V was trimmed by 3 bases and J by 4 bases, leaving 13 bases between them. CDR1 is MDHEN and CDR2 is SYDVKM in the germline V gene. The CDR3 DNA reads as TGTGCCAGCAGTTTTCGACAGACTCCAGGAAACACCATATATTTT. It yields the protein CASSFRQTPGNTIYF.

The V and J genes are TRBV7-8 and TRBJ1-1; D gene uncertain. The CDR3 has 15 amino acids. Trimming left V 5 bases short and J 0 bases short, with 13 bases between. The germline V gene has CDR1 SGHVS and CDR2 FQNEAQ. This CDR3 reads CASSPDPTVNTEAFF. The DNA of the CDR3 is TGTGCCAGCAGCCCCGACCCCACAGTGAACACTGAAGCTTTCTTT. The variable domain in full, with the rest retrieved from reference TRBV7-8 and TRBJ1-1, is GAGVSQSPRYKVAKRGQDVALRCDPISGHVSLFWYQQALGQGPEFLTYFQNEAQLDKSGLPSDRFFAERPEGSVSTLKIQRTQQEDSAVYLCASSPDPTVNTEAFFGQGTRLTVV.

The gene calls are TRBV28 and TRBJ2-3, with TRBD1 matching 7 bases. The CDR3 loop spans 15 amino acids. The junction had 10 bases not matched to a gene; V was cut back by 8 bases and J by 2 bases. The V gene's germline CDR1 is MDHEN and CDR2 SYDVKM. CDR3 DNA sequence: TGTGCCAGCTCAGCTCTGGGACAGACCACAGATACGCAGTATTTT. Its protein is CASSALGQTTDTQYF.

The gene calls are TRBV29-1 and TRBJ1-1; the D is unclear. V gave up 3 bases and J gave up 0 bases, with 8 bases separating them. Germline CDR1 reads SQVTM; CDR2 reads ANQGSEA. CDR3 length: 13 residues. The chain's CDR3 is CSVDAGMNTEAFF. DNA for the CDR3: TGCAGCGTTGATGCGGGGATGAACACTGAAGCTTTCTTT.

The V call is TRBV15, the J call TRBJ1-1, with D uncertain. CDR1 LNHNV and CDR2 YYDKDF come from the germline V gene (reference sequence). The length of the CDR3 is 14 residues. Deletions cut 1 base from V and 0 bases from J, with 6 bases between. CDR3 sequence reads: CATSRGGMNTEAFF. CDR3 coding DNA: TGTGCCACCAGCAGAGGAGGGATGAACACTGAAGCTTTCTTT.

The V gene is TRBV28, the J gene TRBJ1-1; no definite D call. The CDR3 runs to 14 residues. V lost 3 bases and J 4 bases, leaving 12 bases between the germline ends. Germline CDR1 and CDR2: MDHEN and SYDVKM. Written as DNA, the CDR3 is TGTGCCAGCAGTTTTAGGGCGGGCGGCACTGAAGCTTTCTTT. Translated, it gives CASSFRAGGTEAFF.

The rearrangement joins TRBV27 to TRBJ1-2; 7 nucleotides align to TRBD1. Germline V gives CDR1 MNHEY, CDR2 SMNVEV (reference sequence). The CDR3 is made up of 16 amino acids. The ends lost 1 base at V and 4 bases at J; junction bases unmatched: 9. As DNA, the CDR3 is TGTGCCAGCAGTTTATTTGGCGGAGGGGGCGGCTATGGCTACACCTTC. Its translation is CASSLFGGGGGYGYTF.

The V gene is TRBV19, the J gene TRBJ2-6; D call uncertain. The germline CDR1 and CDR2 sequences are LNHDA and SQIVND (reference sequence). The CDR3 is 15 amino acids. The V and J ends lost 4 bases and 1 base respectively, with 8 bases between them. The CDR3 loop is CASSTPRSGANVLTF. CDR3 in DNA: TGTGCCAGTAGTACCCCCCGGTCTGGGGCCAACGTCCTGACTTTC.

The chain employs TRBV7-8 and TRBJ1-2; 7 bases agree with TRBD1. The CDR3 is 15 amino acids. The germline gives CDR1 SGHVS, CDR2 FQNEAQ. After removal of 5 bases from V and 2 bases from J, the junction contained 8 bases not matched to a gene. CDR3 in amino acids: CASSGYQGQNYGYTF. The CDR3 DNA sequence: TGTGCCAGCAGCGGATATCAGGGACAGAACTATGGCTACACCTTC.

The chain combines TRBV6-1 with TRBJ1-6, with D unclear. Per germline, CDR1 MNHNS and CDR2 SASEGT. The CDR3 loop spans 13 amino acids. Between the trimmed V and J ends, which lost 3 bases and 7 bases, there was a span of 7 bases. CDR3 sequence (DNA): TGTGCCAGCAGTGACCCCGGGAATTCACCCCTCCACTTT. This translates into CASSDPGNSPLHF.

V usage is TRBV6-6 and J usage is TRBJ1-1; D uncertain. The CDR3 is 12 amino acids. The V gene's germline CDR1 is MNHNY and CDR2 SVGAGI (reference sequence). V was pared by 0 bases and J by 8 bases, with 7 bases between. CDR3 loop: CASSYSSQEAFF. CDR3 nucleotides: TGTGCCAGCAGTTACTCATCCCAGGAAGCTTTCTTT.

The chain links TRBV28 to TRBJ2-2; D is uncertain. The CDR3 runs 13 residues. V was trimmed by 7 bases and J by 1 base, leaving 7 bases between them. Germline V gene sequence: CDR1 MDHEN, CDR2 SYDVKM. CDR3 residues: CASTNRNTGELFF. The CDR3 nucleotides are TGTGCCAGCACAAACAGGAACACCGGGGAGCTGTTTTTT.

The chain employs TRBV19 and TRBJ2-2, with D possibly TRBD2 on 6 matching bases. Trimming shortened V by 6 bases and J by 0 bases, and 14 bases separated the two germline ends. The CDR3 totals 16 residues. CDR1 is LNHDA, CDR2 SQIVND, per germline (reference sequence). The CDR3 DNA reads TGTGCCAGTAGGGCCGGGACTCCGGCGAACACCGGGGAGCTGTTTTTT. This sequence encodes CASRAGTPANTGELFF.

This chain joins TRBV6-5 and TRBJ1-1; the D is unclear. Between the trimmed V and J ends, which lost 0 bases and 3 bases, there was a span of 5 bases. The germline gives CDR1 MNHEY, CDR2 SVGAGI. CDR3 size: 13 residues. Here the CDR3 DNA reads TGTGCCAGCAGTTACTCCACAGACACTGAAGCTTTCTTT. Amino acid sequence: CASSYSTDTEAFF.

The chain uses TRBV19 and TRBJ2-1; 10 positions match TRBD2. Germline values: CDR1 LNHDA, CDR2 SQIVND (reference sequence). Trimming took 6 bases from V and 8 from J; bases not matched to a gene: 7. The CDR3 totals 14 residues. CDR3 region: CASSFSGGLDEQFF. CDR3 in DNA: TGTGCCAGTAGCTTTAGCGGGGGGTTGGATGAGCAGTTCTTC.

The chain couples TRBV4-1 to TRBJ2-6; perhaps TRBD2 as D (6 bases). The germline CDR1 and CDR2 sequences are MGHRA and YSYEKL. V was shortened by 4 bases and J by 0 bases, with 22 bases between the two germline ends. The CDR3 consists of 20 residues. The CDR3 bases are TGCGCCAGCAGCCTTGCCCGGGACTCAAGTACCGTCTCTGGGGCCAACGTCCTGACTTTC. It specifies CASSLARDSSTVSGANVLTF.